This section outlines one TCR beta chain sequence together with its context. The data were taken from a study of blood T cell repertoires in COVID-19. CDR1 and CDR2 from the germline V gene are SGHTA and FQGNSA. V lost 3 bases and J lost 5; bases outside the gene matches: 7. There are 15 residues in the CDR3. Data came from immunoSEQ multiplex PCR; TCRdb stores just in-frame clones and leaves some out. Seen here are some 190,000 clones, around nine tenths observed once, and the top ten hold around 4.8%. The chain combines TRBV7-2 with TRBJ2-7, with 10 bases that match TRBD2. The clonotype originates from a human donor in a cohort sampled during active COVID-19. The sequenced sample consisted of peripheral blood. The CDR3 sequence: CASSFETAGGHEQYF. The CDR3 bases are TGTGCCAGCAGCTTCGAAACAGCGGGGGGGCACGAGCAGTACTTC.